The clone carrying this TCR beta chain was seen repeatedly, ten times or more. Its matching antigen is unknown. These data are taken from a study of T-cell reconstitution after alpha-beta-depleted transplantation in children. Whole-study results and caveats: At the one-year point after transplant, T-cell counts and TCRbeta diversity were found to come mostly from T cells that had been newly produced.

Unique molecular identifiers were incorporated when the TCRbeta library was constructed. TCRdb reprocessed the PCR reads via MiXCR and lists one record per CDR3 protein. The data show 220,000 or so distinct CDR3 sequences, under 9.5% seen once. V lost 7 bases and J lost 1, with 8 bases in between. The CDR3 has 12 amino acids. Germline CDR1 is SQVTM and CDR2 is ANQGSEA. The TCR sequence derives from a male patient younger than 18 who had a stem cell transplant for acute lymphoblastic leukemia, so the T cells may come from the graft donor. The sample in question was PBMCs, mostly from graft donor cells, obtained 180 days after TCRalphabeta/CD19-depleted stem cell transplant. The chain uses TRBV29-1 and TRBJ1-3, with D hard to call. CDR3 bases: TGCAGCGCCGGATCTTCTGGAAACACCATATATTTT. Its protein product is CSAGSSGNTIYF.